This entry lists 17 T cell receptor beta chains sequenced from one sample in a study of cytomegalovirus exposure and HLA in healthy donors. The PCR made use of 60 Vbeta and 13 Jbeta primers. This table comes from immunoSEQ multiplex PCR, and its TCRdb copy is limited to in-frame clones, with some not included. The sample gives roughly 100,000 clones, 9.5% to 15% of which show up once; about 16% is in the top ten. Sequenced material: PBMCs. The source is a middle-aged man in good health and CMV-seropositive.

Points on this clone: At one boundary the junction diverges from the germline segment, which might be a read error. The rearrangement links TRBV4-3 to TRBJ2-1, with 7 bases that match TRBD2. The CDR3 runs 16 residues. Germline CDR1 is LGHNA and CDR2 is YSLEER. The CDR3 sequence: CASSQDRAGDYNDQFF. CDR3 coding DNA: TGCGCCAGCAGCCAAGATCGGGCGGGAGACTACAATGATCAGTTCTTC.

This chain links TRBV9 with TRBJ2-1; D not resolved. V was cut by 3 bases and J by 8 bases, with 9 bases left in between. This CDR3 contains 12 residues. Germline CDR1 SGDLS, CDR2 YYNGEE. Here the CDR3 reads CASSALVDEQFF. The CDR3 DNA sequence: TGTGCCAGCAGCGCATTAGTAGATGAGCAGTTCTTC.

This clone was seen a few times. The rearrangement joins TRBV6-6 to TRBJ2-7, with TRBD2 matching over 7 bases. Germline CDR1 is MNHNY and CDR2 is SVGAGI (reference sequence). The CDR3 totals 14 residues. Trimming took 2 bases from V and 0 from J; bases not matched to a gene: 1. This chain's CDR3 is CASSYSGISYEQYF. CDR3 sequence (DNA): TGTGCCAGCAGTTACAGCGGGATCTCCTACGAGCAGTACTTC.

The genes are TRBV14 and TRBJ2-5; D is undetermined. Germline CDR1 and CDR2: SGHDN and FVKESK. The CDR3 is 14 amino acids. Trimming removed 3 bases from V and 4 bases from J, with 12 bases in between. CDR3 protein: CASSHLTVAETQYF. The CDR3 DNA sequence: TGTGCCAGCAGCCACCTAACGGTTGCAGAGACCCAGTACTTC.

This sequence joins TRBV27 and TRBJ2-7; TRBD2 matches 10 bases. Trimming removed 4 bases from V and 2 bases from J; junction bases left unmatched: 5. The length of the CDR3 is 15 residues. Germline values: CDR1 MNHEY, CDR2 SMNVEV (reference sequence). CDR3 bases: TGTGCCAGCAGTTCCCCGGGACTAGCGACCTACGAGCAGTACTTC. Translating gives CASSSPGLATYEQYF.

For the CDR3, the DNA is TGTGCCAGCTCATTACAGGGCACCGGGGAGCTGTTTTTT. Translating gives CASSLQGTGELFF. This chain uses TRBV18 with TRBJ2-2, with a possible D match to TRBD1 (6 bases). CDR3 size: 13 residues. The germline V and J ends were trimmed by 5 bases and 4 bases, with 8 bases remaining between them. Germline CDR1 and CDR2: KGHSH and LQKENI. Using reference TRBV18 and TRBJ2-2 for the parts outside the CDR3, the full variable domain is NAGVMQNPRHLVRRRGQEARLRCSPMKGHSHVYWYRQLPEEGLKFMVYLQKENIIDESGMPKERFSAEFPKEGPSILRIQQVVRGDSAAYFCASSLQGTGELFFGEGSRLTVL.

This rearrangement joins TRBV30 to TRBJ2-5; D unresolved. The ends were cut back, 0 bases at V and 0 bases at J, with 14 bases in the middle. Germline V gives CDR1 GTSNPN, CDR2 SVGIG (reference sequence). The CDR3 consists of 16 residues. CDR3 residues: CAWSVFPLQNQETQYF. CDR3 coding DNA: TGTGCCTGGAGTGTCTTTCCTCTACAGAACCAAGAGACCCAGTACTTC.

CDR3 protein: CASSFEQGGMVTEAFF. Written as DNA, the CDR3 is TGTGCCAGCAGCTTTGAACAGGGAGGGATGGTTACTGAAGCTTTCTTT. The rearrangement links TRBV13 to TRBJ1-1; a weak D match, TRBD1 (6 bases). The CDR3 has 16 residues. Germline V lookup: CDR1 PRHDT, CDR2 FYEKMQ (reference sequence). The V and J ends lost 3 bases and 5 bases respectively, with 19 bases between them.

The sample holds a few counts of this clone. The sample has other DNA sequences that encode this CDR3 too. J is TRBJ1-1 and V is TRBV7-9; no clear D gene. The germline V gene encodes CDR1 SEHNR and CDR2 FQNEAQ (reference sequence). The CDR3 runs 14 residues. Trimming took off 1 base at V and 1 base at J, with 7 bases between the two ends. DNA of the CDR3: TGTGCCAGCAGCTTAGGGGCAGGGAACACTGAAGCTTTCTTT. Translation gives CASSLGAGNTEAFF.

The chain uses TRBV4-3 and TRBJ2-5, with D possibly being TRBD2 (5 bases). The CDR3 contains 14 residues. Trimming took off 4 bases at V and 4 bases at J, with 13 bases between the two ends. The germline CDR1 and CDR2 sequences are LGHNA and YSLEER. The CDR3 region has the DNA TGCGCCAGCAGCCCGGCGGTTGGGAGAGAGACCCAGTACTTC. Translated: CASSPAVGRETQYF.

This clone was found a few times. The chain joins TRBV7-9 to TRBJ2-7; TRBD1 might be the D (5 bases). V shed 5 bases and J shed 7 bases, with 18 bases lying between them. CDR3 length: 14 amino acids. In germline, CDR1 is SEHNR, CDR2 FQNEAQ (reference sequence). CDR3: CASSKGTGSTEQYF. The CDR3, as DNA: TGTGCCAGCAGCAAGGGAACAGGCTCTACAGAGCAGTACTTC.

This clone was detected a few times. The chain combines TRBV5-4 with TRBJ2-6; D not resolved. The CDR3 runs to 16 residues. Germline V gives CDR1 SGHNT, CDR2 YYREEE (reference sequence). V was cut by 1 base and J by 0 bases, with 8 bases left in between. As DNA, the CDR3 is TGTGCCAGCAGCTTGACCACAGCCTCTGGGGCCAACGTCCTGACTTTC. It codes for CASSLTTASGANVLTF.

This sequence joins TRBV5-5 and TRBJ2-7; no definite D call. Trimming removed 2 bases at V and 10 bases at J, with 13 bases between. Germline V gene lookup returns CDR1 SGHKS and CDR2 YYEKEE (reference sequence). CDR3 length: 12 residues. CDR3 DNA sequence: TGTGCCAGCAGCTTCTTAGAGGAATCCCAGTACTTC. Translation gives CASSFLEESQYF.

This clone occurred a few times. The V gene is TRBV7-9, the J gene TRBJ2-7; 13 nucleotides agree with TRBD2. This CDR3 region has 15 residues. CDR1 is SEHNR and CDR2 is FQNEAQ in the germline V gene (reference sequence). V dropped 5 bases and J dropped 2; count of bases not matched to a gene: 3. Written as DNA, the CDR3 is TGTGCCAGCAGCCCCGGGACTAGCGGGGCCTACGAGCAGTACTTC. It translates to CASSPGTSGAYEQYF.

The CDR3: CASSPGQGSETQYF. In DNA form, the CDR3 reads TGTGCCAGCAGCCCCGGACAGGGCTCAGAGACCCAGTACTTC. The gene calls are TRBV7-9 and TRBJ2-5; TRBD1 matches 8 bases. V shed 5 bases and J 4 bases; nucleotides not matched to a gene: 6. The germline CDR1 and CDR2 sequences are SEHNR and FQNEAQ (reference sequence). There are 14 residues in the CDR3.

The chain is built from TRBV19 and TRBJ1-5; tentatively, D is TRBD1 (5 bases). CDR3 length: 13 amino acids. V lost 8 bases to trimming and J lost 3 bases, with 11 bases between them. CDR1 LNHDA and CDR2 SQIVND come from the germline V gene (reference sequence). CDR3 DNA sequence: TGTGCCAGTGTCCAAGGGGTCAATCAGCCCCAGCATTTT. Protein product: CASVQGVNQPQHF.

The chain recombines TRBV14 with TRBJ1-1; D unresolved. Germline CDR1 is SGHDN and CDR2 is FVKESK. V was trimmed by 5 bases and J by 0 bases, leaving 7 bases between them. CDR3 length: 13 amino acids. The CDR3 is CASSSTLNTEAFF. The CDR3 coding sequence is TGTGCCAGCAGCTCGACACTGAACACTGAAGCTTTCTTT.